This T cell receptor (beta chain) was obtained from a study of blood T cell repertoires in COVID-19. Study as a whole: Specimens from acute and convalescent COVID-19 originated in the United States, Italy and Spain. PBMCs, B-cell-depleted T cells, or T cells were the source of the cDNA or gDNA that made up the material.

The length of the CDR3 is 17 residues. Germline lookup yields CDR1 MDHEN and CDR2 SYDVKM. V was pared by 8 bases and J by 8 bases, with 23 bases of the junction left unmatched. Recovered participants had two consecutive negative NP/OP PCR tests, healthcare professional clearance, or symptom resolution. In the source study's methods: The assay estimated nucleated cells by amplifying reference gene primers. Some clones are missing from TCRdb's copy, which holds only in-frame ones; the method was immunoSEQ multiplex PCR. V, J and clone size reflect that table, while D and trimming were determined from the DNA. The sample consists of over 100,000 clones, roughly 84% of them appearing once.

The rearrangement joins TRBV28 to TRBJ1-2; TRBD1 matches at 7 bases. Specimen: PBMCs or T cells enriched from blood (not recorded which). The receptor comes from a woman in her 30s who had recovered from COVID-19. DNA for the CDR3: TGTGCCAGCGGCTCCCGGGGAACAGGGGCCAAATGGGGAGGCTACACCTTC. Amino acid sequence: CASGSRGTGAKWGGYTF.